The sequence of this T cell receptor beta chain was determined in a study of CD8 T cells in Susac syndrome. RNA in amounts of about 0.5 to 1 ug was reverse transcribed with random hexamers. With immunoSEQ multiplex PCR, TCR beta CDR3 was amplified across 54 Vbeta and 13 Jbeta. TCRdb reprocessed the immunoSEQ multiplex PCR reads via MiXCR and lists one record per CDR3 protein. The sample has more than 120,000 distinct CDR3 sequences; roughly 94% are singletons. This clonotype was obtained from a human donor in good health. Sequencing was carried out using CD4+ T cells from PBMCs.

The CDR3: CASSSGQVNTGELFF. CDR3 coding DNA: TGTGCCAGTAGTTCGGGACAGGTGAACACCGGGGAGCTGTTTTTT. The chain joins TRBV19 to TRBJ2-2; 8 bases are a match to TRBD1. CDR3 size: 15 residues. The V segment lost 5 bases and the J segment 1 base; nucleotides outside the gene matches: 3. Germline-derived CDR1 and CDR2 are LNHDA and SQIVND (reference sequence). Full variable domain (outside the CDR3, taken from reference TRBV19 and TRBJ2-2): DGGITQSPKYLFRKEGQNVTLSCEQNLNHDAMYWYRQDPGQGLRLIYYSQIVNDFQKGDIAEGYSVSREKKESFPLTVTSAQKNPTAFYLCASSSGQVNTGELFFGEGSRLTVL.